What follows are 27 T cell receptor beta chains derived from one specimen sequenced in a study of patients and donors after allogeneic stem cell transplantation. Each CDR3 protein is one row after TCRdb ran MiXCR on the RT-PCR reads. The sample shows roughly 190,000 distinct CDR3 sequences, around two fifths of them seen only once. Sequences were obtained from blood, either unsorted or a sorted T cell fraction (not recorded which). The origin of the receptors is a human donor who was either an allogeneic HSCT recipient or a stem cell or donor lymphocyte infusion donor (not recorded which). It is not recorded whose cells these are; they may come from a transplant donor.

The chain carries TRBV3-1 and TRBJ2-1; D not resolved. Trimming took 4 bases from V and 4 from J, leaving 11 bases between them. The CDR3 consists of 14 residues. The germline gives CDR1 LGHDT, CDR2 YNNKEL (reference sequence). The CDR3 loop is CASSPLSPYNEQFF. The CDR3 DNA follows: TGTGCCAGCAGCCCCCTTTCCCCGTACAATGAGCAGTTCTTC.

The chain's CDR3 is CASSTNRVGNQPQHF. CDR3 in DNA: TGCGCCAGCAGCACAAACAGGGTTGGCAATCAGCCCCAGCATTTT. V is TRBV10-1 and J is TRBJ1-5, with D maybe TRBD1 (6 bases). V was clipped by 6 bases and J by 2 bases, with 14 bases between them. Germline V lookup: CDR1 WNHNN, CDR2 SYGVQD (reference sequence). The CDR3 spans 15 residues.

This clonotype has more than one count but fewer than ten. The chain is built from TRBV4-3 and TRBJ1-1; no clear D. Germline V gene sequence: CDR1 LGHNA, CDR2 YSLEER. The V gene lost 5 bases and the J gene lost 2 bases, with 18 bases spanning the gap. This CDR3 contains 16 residues. The CDR3 DNA follows: TGCGCCAGCAGCTACGGAGGGATTACAGCTAACACTGAAGCTTTCTTT. It encodes CASSYGGITANTEAFF.

This clonotype has just a few counts. Here the CDR3 DNA reads TGCAGTGCTAGACCTGGACCCGCTTGGGGGGAAAAACTGTTTTTT. It yields the protein CSARPGPAWGEKLFF. The chain recombines TRBV20-1 with TRBJ1-4; possibly TRBD1 for D (5 bases). Trimming pared 2 bases from V and 8 bases from J, leaving 18 bases between. CDR3 size: 15 residues. Germline CDR1 is DFQATT and CDR2 is SNEGSKA (reference sequence).

This clonotype came up once. The V gene is TRBV14, the J gene TRBJ2-1, with D perhaps matching TRBD1 (7 bases). Germline CDR1 and CDR2: SGHDN and FVKESK. There are 15 residues in the CDR3. V gave up 4 bases and J gave up 2 bases, with 12 bases separating them. The CDR3 region is CASSPTGRPYNEQFF. CDR3 DNA sequence: TGTGCCAGCAGCCCGACAGGGAGGCCCTACAATGAGCAGTTCTTC. Drawing the rest from reference TRBV14 and TRBJ2-1, the complete variable domain is EAGVTQFPSHSVIEKGQTVTLRCDPISGHDNLYWYRRVMGKEIKFLLHFVKESKQDESGMPNNRFLAERTGGTYSTLKVQPAELEDSGVYFCASSPTGRPYNEQFFGPGTRLTVL.

Notes on this clonotype: An end of the junction does not agree with germline; a read error may underlie this. The chain employs TRBV29-1 and TRBJ2-2; TRBD2 aligns across 11 bases. The CDR3 runs 15 residues. Per the germline V gene, CDR1 is SQVTM and CDR2 is ANQGSEA. As DNA, the CDR3 is TGCAGCGTTTTACTAGCGGGAGTAGTCGCCGGGGAACTGTTTTTT. Protein product: CSVLLAGVVAGELFF.

This chain joins TRBV3-1 and TRBJ1-1; D is perhaps TRBD1 (5 bases). The germline V gene has CDR1 LGHDT and CDR2 YNNKEL (reference sequence). The CDR3 length is 13 residues. Deletions cut 3 bases from V and 1 base from J, with 6 bases between. Written as DNA, the CDR3 is TGTGCCAGCAGCCACAGGGAGAACACTGAAGCTTTCTTT. As protein: CASSHRENTEAFF.

This chain links TRBV27 with TRBJ1-1; D is undetermined. The CDR3 spans 13 residues. Germline V gene data show CDR1 as MNHEY and CDR2 as SMNVEV (reference sequence). Trimming left V 8 bases short and J 0 bases short, with 10 bases between. The CDR3 protein is CASFNGMNTEAFF. CDR3 sequence (DNA): TGTGCCAGCTTTAATGGGATGAACACTGAAGCTTTCTTT.

This chain connects TRBV5-6 to TRBJ1-2, with D perhaps TRBD1 (5 bases). With 6 bases removed from V and 1 base from J, the gap between germline ends came to 16 bases. The CDR3 covers 15 residues. Germline assignment: CDR1 SGHDT and CDR2 YYEEEE. The CDR3 sequence is CASTNWGTYNYGYTF. CDR3 nucleotides: TGTGCCAGCACCAATTGGGGGACTTATAACTATGGCTACACCTTC.

This clonotype turned up a few times. The rearrangement joins TRBV19 to TRBJ1-1; 7 nucleotides match TRBD1. V lost 0 bases to trimming and J lost 5 bases; unmatched junction nucleotides: 21. Germline CDR1 reads LNHDA; CDR2 reads SQIVND (reference sequence). The length of the CDR3 is 20 residues. The CDR3 sequence: CASSIDVEYRRTGRKTEAFF. The CDR3 region has the DNA TGTGCCAGTAGTATAGATGTAGAATATAGACGGACAGGTCGTAAGACTGAAGCTTTCTTT.

The rearrangement joins TRBV28 to TRBJ2-1; either TRBD1 or TRBD2 may supply D (6 bases each). The V end lost 3 bases, the J end lost 1 base, and 16 bases lay between the germline ends. Germline-derived CDR1 and CDR2 are MDHEN and SYDVKM. The CDR3 covers 17 residues. This CDR3 is CASSFPLGGQSYNEQFF. DNA for the CDR3: TGTGCCAGCAGTTTTCCCCTCGGGGGCCAATCCTACAATGAGCAGTTCTTC.

This clonotype was seen a handful of times. This chain uses TRBV12-3 or TRBV12-4 with TRBJ2-5; D not certain. The V end lost 8 bases, the J end lost 5 bases, and 15 bases lay between the germline ends. CDR3 length: 13 amino acids. This CDR3 reads CASLKLGLETQYF. The DNA for the CDR3 is TGTGCCAGCCTTAAGCTAGGGTTGGAGACCCAGTACTTC.

This clonotype has more than one count but fewer than ten. This chain uses TRBV4-3 with TRBJ1-5; D uncertain. There are 13 residues in the CDR3. Trimming left V 2 bases short and J 6 bases short, with 8 bases between. The germline CDR1 and CDR2 sequences are LGHNA and YSLEER. As DNA, the CDR3 is TGCGCCAGCAGCCAATCGTGGACTCAGCCCCAGCATTTT. It codes for CASSQSWTQPQHF.

The chain has TRBV29-1 and TRBJ1-2, with TRBD1 as a possible D gene (5 bases). The CDR3 extends over 14 amino acids. Germline-derived CDR1 and CDR2 are SQVTM and ANQGSEA. The V end was cut by 4 bases, the J end by 0 bases, with 12 bases between. The CDR3 DNA reads TGCAGCGTTGTCCGGGACGGAGCTAACTATGGCTACACCTTC. This encodes CSVVRDGANYGYTF.

This clonotype was observed a single time. This chain uses TRBV7-6 with TRBJ2-7; no clear D gene. The CDR3 consists of 11 residues. Germline V CDR1 and CDR2: SGHVS, FNYEAQ. Between the trimmed V and J ends, which lost 5 bases and 6 bases, there was a span of 8 bases. For the CDR3, the DNA is TGTGCCAGCAGCCACCATGCCGAGCAGTACTTC. It translates to CASSHHAEQYF.

This chain links TRBV9 with TRBJ2-7; 11 bases match TRBD1. Germline CDR1 and CDR2: SGDLS and YYNGEE. The V segment lost 4 bases and the J segment 3 bases; nucleotides outside the gene matches: 6. This CDR3 is built from 15 residues. DNA of the CDR3: TGTGCCAGCAGCCAGGGACAGGGGGTAGTCTACGAGCAGTACTTC. It specifies CASSQGQGVVYEQYF. The full variable domain, completed using reference TRBV9 and TRBJ2-7, is DSGVTQTPKHLITATGQRVTLRCSPRSGDLSVYWYQQSLDQGLQFLIQYYNGEERAKGNILERFSAQQFPDLHSELNLSSLELGDSALYFCASSQGQGVVYEQYFGPGTRLTVT.

The V gene is TRBV27, the J gene TRBJ2-1; D gene uncertain. The CDR3 sequence is 12 residues long. Germline V CDR1 and CDR2: MNHEY, SMNVEV (reference sequence). V lost 5 bases to trimming and J lost 4 bases, with 6 bases between them. Here the CDR3 DNA reads TGTGCCAGCAGTCCCCAATACAATGAGCAGTTCTTC. Its protein product is CASSPQYNEQFF.

This clonotype was seen a handful of times. This rearrangement joins TRBV6-5 to TRBJ1-1, with D perhaps TRBD1 (6 bases). The CDR3 sequence is 12 residues long. Per germline, CDR1 MNHEY and CDR2 SVGAGI. Trimming removed 5 bases at V and 5 bases at J, with 9 bases between. CDR3 sequence (DNA): TGTGCCAGCAGTGCCGGACAGACTGAAGCTTTCTTT. Protein sequence: CASSAGQTEAFF.

The V and J genes are TRBV10-3 and TRBJ2-2; no firm D call. V was trimmed by 3 bases and J by 3 bases, leaving 5 bases between them. The germline gives CDR1 ENHRY, CDR2 SYGVKD. The CDR3 is 13 amino acids. In DNA, the CDR3 is TGTGCCATCAGTGACAGATACACCGGGGAGCTGTTTTTT. It translates to CAISDRYTGELFF.

V gene TRBV29-1 combines with J gene TRBJ1-1; D perhaps matches TRBD1 (6 bases). Germline lookup yields CDR1 SQVTM and CDR2 ANQGSEA. Trimming removed 4 bases at V and 3 bases at J, with 12 bases between. This CDR3 spans 13 amino acids. The CDR3 spells CSVARGLDTEAFF. The CDR3 region has the DNA TGCAGCGTTGCCAGGGGATTGGACACTGAAGCTTTCTTT. The full variable domain, its missing parts supplied by reference TRBV29-1 and TRBJ1-1, is SAVISQKPSRDICQRGTSLTIQCQVDSQVTMMFWYRQQPGQSLTLIATANQGSEATYESGFVIDKFPISRPNLTFSTLTVSNMSPEDSSIYLCSVARGLDTEAFFGQGTRLTVV.

This chain links TRBV20-1 with TRBJ2-7; D might be TRBD1 or TRBD2, each matching 5 bases. Germline V gene data show CDR1 as DFQATT and CDR2 as SNEGSKA (reference sequence). Between the trimmed V and J ends, which lost 5 bases and 2 bases, there was a span of 10 bases. The CDR3 has 12 residues. The CDR3 here is CSAWDQTYEQYF. The DNA for the CDR3 is TGCAGTGCTTGGGACCAAACCTACGAGCAGTACTTC.

This clonotype was picked up a small number of times. The rearrangement joins TRBV5-5 to TRBJ1-1; no reliable D call. The CDR3 consists of 15 residues. The V end lost 0 bases, the J end lost 0 bases, and 9 bases lay between the germline ends. Germline CDR1 reads SGHKS; CDR2 reads YYEKEE (reference sequence). The CDR3 here is CASSLAPRMNTEAFF. The CDR3 DNA follows: TGTGCCAGCAGCTTGGCGCCCAGAATGAACACTGAAGCTTTCTTT. Supplemented by reference TRBV5-5 and TRBJ1-1, the full variable domain reads DAGVTQSPTHLIKTRGQQVTLRCSPISGHKSVSWYQQVLGQGPQFIFQYYEKEERGRGNFPDRFSARQFPNYSSELNVNALLLGDSALYLCASSLAPRMNTEAFFGQGTRLTVV.

The genes are TRBV19 and TRBJ1-1, with D unresolved. The germline V gene has CDR1 LNHDA and CDR2 SQIVND (reference sequence). The CDR3 covers 13 residues. Deletions cut 1 base from V and 4 bases from J, with 7 bases between. CDR3 nucleotide sequence: TGTGCCAGTAGTATAGCCCGGGGCACTGAAGCTTTCTTT. Amino acid sequence: CASSIARGTEAFF.

This clonotype has more than one count but fewer than ten. The J gene is TRBJ2-1, the V gene TRBV5-1; maybe TRBD1 (6 bases). The V gene's germline CDR1 is SGHRS and CDR2 YFSETQ. The CDR3 runs 15 residues. Trimming took off 0 bases at V and 4 bases at J, with 11 bases between the two ends. The DNA for the CDR3 is TGCGCCAGCAGCTTGGACAGGGACCTTTACAATGAGCAGTTCTTC. Encoded protein: CASSLDRDLYNEQFF.

The chain carries TRBV28 and TRBJ1-1; D not certain. The germline V and J ends were trimmed by 5 bases and 0 bases, with 10 bases remaining between them. CDR1 is MDHEN and CDR2 is SYDVKM in the germline V gene. This CDR3 region has 14 residues. CDR3 DNA sequence: TGTGCCAGCAGTCCACTTGTGATGAACACTGAAGCTTTCTTT. Its translation: CASSPLVMNTEAFF.

This clonotype was seen only a few times. This chain joins TRBV5-1 and TRBJ1-3, with no clear D. V was cut by 0 bases and J by 0 bases, with 7 bases left in between. The CDR3 is made up of 15 amino acids. Germline CDR1 is SGHRS and CDR2 is YFSETQ. The CDR3 spells CASSLGSGSGNTIYF. Here the CDR3 DNA reads TGCGCCAGCAGCTTGGGGTCAGGCTCTGGAAACACCATATATTTT.

The rearrangement uses TRBV27 and TRBJ2-4; 14 positions match TRBD2. This CDR3 has 18 residues. Unmatched junction bases numbered 11, after V lost 4 bases and J lost 6 bases. Germline V gene lookup returns CDR1 MNHEY and CDR2 SMNVEV (reference sequence). CDR3 residues: CASSSRWGLAGDGNIQYF. The CDR3, as DNA: TGTGCCAGCAGTTCCCGGTGGGGACTAGCGGGAGACGGAAACATTCAGTACTTC.